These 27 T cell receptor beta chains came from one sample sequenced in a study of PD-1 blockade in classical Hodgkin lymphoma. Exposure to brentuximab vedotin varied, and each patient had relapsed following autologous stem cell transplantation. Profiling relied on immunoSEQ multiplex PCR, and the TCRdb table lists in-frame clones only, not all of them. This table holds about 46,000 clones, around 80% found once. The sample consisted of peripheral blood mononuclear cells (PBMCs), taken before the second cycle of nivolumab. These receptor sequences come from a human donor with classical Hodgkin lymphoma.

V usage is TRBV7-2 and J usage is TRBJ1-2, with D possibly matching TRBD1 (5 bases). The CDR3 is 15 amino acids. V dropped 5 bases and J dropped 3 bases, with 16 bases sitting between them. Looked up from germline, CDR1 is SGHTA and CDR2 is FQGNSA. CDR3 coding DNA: TGTGCCAGCAGCCCACGATGGGGGGTCGACTATGGCTACACCTTC. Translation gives CASSPRWGVDYGYTF. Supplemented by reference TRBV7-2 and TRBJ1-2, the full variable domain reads GAGVSQSPSNKVTEKGKDVELRCDPISGHTALYWYRQSLGQGLEFLIYFQGNSAPDKSGLPSDRFSAERTGGSVSTLTIQRTQQEDSAVYLCASSPRWGVDYGYTFGSGTRLTVV.

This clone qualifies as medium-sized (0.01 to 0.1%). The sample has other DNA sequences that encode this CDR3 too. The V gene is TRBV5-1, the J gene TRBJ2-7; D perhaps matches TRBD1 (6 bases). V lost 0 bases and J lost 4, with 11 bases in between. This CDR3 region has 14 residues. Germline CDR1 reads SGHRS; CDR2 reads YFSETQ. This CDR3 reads CASSLAGGTYEQYF. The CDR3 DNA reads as TGCGCCAGCAGCTTGGCTGGGGGCACGTACGAGCAGTACTTC.

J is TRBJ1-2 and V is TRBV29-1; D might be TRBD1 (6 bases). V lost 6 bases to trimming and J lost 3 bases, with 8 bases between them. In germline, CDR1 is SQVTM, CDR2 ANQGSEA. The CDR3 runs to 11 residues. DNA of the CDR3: TGCAGCGTAGGGGGGGACTATGGCTACACCTTC. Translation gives CSVGGDYGYTF. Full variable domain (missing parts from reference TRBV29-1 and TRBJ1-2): SAVISQKPSRDICQRGTSLTIQCQVDSQVTMMFWYRQQPGQSLTLIATANQGSEATYESGFVIDKFPISRPNLTFSTLTVSNMSPEDSSIYLCSVGGDYGYTFGSGTRLTVV.

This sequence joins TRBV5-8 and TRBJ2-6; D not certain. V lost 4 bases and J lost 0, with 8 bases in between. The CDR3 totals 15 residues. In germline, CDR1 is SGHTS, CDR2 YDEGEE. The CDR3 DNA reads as TGTGCCAGCAGCCGGAGAGCCTCTGGGGCCAACGTCCTGACTTTC. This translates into CASSRRASGANVLTF.

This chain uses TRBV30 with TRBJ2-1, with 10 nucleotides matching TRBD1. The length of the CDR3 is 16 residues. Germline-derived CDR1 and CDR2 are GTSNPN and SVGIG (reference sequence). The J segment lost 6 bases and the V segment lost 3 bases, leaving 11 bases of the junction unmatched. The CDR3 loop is CAWRNQGQGVANEQFF. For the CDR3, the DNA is TGTGCCTGGAGGAACCAAGGACAGGGGGTGGCCAATGAGCAGTTCTTC.

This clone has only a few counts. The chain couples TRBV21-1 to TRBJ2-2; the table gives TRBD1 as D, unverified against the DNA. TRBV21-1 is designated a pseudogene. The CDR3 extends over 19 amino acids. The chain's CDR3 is CASSNEGNSCVNSTGELFF. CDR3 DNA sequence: TGTGCCAGCAGCAATGAAGGTAATTCCTGCGTCAACAGCACCGGGGAGCTGTTTTTT.

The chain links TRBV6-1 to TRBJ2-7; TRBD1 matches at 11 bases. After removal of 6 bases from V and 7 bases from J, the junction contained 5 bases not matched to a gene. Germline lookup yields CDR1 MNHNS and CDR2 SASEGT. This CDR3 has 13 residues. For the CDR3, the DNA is TGTGCCAGCAGCGGGACAGGGGGTTGGGAGCAGTACTTC. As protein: CASSGTGGWEQYF.

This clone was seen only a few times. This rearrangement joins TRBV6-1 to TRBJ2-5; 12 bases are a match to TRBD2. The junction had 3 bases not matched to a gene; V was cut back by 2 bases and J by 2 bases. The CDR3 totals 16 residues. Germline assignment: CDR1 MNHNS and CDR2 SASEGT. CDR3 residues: CASSETSGGWQETQYF. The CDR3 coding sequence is TGTGCCAGCAGTGAAACTAGCGGGGGGTGGCAAGAGACCCAGTACTTC.

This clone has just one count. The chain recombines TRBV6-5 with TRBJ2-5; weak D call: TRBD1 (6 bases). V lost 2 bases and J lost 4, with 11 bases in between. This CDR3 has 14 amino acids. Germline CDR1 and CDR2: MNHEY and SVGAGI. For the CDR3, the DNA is TGTGCCAGCAGTTACGCGCAGGGGTCAGAGACCCAGTACTTC. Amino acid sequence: CASSYAQGSETQYF.

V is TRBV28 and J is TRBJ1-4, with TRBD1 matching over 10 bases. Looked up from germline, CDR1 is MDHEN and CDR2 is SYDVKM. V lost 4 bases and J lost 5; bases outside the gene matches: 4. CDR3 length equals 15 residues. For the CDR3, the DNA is TGTGCCAGCAGTTCTTGGACAGGGGGGAATGAAAAACTGTTTTTT. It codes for CASSSWTGGNEKLFF.

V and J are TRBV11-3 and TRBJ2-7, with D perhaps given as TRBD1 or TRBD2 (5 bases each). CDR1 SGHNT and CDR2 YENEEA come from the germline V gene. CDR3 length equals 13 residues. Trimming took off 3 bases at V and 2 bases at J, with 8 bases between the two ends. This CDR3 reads CASSFRDPYEQYF. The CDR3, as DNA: TGTGCCAGCAGCTTCCGGGACCCCTACGAGCAGTACTTC.

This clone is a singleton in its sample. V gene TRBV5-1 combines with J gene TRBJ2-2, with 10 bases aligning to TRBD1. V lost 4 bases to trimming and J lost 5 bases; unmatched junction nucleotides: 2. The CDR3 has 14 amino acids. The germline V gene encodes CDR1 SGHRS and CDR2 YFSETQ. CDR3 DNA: TGCGCCAGCAGCACGGGACAGGGGACCGGGGAGCTGTTTTTT. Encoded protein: CASSTGQGTGELFF.

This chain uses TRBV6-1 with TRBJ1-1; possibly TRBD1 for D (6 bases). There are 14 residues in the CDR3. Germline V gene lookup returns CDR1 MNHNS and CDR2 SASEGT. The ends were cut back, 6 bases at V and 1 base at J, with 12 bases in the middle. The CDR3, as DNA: TGTGCCAGCAGCTTCACACAGGGGAACACTGAAGCTTTCTTT. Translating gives CASSFTQGNTEAFF.

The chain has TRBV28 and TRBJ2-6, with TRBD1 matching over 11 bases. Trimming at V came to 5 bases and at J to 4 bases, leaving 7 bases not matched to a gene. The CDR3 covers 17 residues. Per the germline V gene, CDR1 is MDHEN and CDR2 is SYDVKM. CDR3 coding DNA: TGTGCCAGCAGTCCCGGACAGGGGGCGGGAGGGGCCAACGTCCTGACTTTC. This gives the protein CASSPGQGAGGANVLTF.

DNA for the CDR3: TGTGCCAGCCATATAGGTGGCACCTATAATTCACCCCTCCACTTT. Amino acid sequence: CASHIGGTYNSPLHF. V gene TRBV28 combines with J gene TRBJ1-6; D unresolved. In germline, CDR1 is MDHEN, CDR2 SYDVKM. Trimming cost V 8 bases and J 2 bases, with 13 bases left between them. The CDR3 runs to 15 residues.

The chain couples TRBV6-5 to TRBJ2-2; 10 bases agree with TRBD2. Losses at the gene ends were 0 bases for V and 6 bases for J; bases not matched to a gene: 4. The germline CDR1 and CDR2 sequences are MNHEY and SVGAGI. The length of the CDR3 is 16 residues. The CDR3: CASSYSNLAGAGELFF. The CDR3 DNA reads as TGTGCCAGCAGTTACTCGAACCTAGCGGGAGCCGGGGAGCTGTTTTTT.

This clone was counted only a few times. The CDR3 loop is CAWGPRGQGVRGYTF. CDR3 nucleotide sequence: TGTGCCTGGGGCCCGAGAGGGCAAGGCGTAAGGGGCTACACCTTC. The chain couples TRBV30 to TRBJ1-2; no definite D call. V was trimmed by 5 bases and J by 8 bases, leaving 24 bases between them. CDR1 is GTSNPN and CDR2 is SVGIG in the germline V gene (reference sequence). There are 15 residues in the CDR3.

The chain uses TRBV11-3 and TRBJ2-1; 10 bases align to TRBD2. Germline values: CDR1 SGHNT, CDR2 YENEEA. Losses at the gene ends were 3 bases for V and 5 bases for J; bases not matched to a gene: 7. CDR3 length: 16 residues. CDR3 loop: CASSFEPSGGNNEQFF. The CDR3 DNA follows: TGTGCCAGCAGCTTCGAACCTAGCGGGGGAAACAATGAGCAGTTCTTC.

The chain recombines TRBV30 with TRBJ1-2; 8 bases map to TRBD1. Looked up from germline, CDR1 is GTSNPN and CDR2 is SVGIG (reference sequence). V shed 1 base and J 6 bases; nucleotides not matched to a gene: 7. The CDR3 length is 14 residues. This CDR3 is CAWSGPGQGNGYTF. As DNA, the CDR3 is TGTGCCTGGAGTGGCCCCGGACAGGGCAATGGCTACACCTTC. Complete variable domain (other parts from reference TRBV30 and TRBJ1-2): SQTIHQWPATLVQPVGSPLSLECTVEGTSNPNLYWYRQAAGRGLQLLFYSVGIGQISSEVPQNLSASRPQDRQFILSSKKLLLSDSGFYLCAWSGPGQGNGYTFGSGTRLTVV.

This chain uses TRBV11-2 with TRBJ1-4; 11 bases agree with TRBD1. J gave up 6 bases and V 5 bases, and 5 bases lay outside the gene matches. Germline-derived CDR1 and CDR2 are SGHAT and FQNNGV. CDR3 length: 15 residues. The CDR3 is CASSPGQGGDEKLFF. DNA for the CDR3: TGTGCCAGCAGCCCGGGACAGGGGGGGGATGAAAAACTGTTTTTT. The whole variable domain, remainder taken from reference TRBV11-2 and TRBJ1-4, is EAGVAQSPRYKIIEKRQSVAFWCNPISGHATLYWYQQILGQGPKLLIQFQNNGVVDDSQLPKDRFSAERLKGVDSTLKIQPAKLEDSAVYLCASSPGQGGDEKLFFGSGTQLSVL.

The chain's CDR3 is CASSLDNGHLNTEAFF. CDR3 nucleotide sequence: TGTGCCAGCAGCTTAGATAATGGACACCTAAACACTGAAGCTTTCTTT. The chain links TRBV7-2 to TRBJ1-1; a weak D match, TRBD1 (5 bases). The germline CDR1 and CDR2 sequences are SGHTA and FQGNSA. Trimming removed 1 base at V and 2 bases at J, with 14 bases between. CDR3 length: 16 amino acids.

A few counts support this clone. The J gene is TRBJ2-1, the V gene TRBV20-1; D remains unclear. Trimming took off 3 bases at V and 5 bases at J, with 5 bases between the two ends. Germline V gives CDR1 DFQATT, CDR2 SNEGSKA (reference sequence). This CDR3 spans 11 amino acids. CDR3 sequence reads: CSASLHNEQFF. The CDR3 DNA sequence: TGCAGTGCTAGTCTGCACAATGAGCAGTTCTTC.

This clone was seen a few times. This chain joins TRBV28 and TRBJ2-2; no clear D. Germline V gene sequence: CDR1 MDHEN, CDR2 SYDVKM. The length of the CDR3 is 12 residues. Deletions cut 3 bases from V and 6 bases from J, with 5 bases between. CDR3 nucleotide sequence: TGTGCCAGCAGTTTTTGGGCCGGGGAGCTGTTTTTT. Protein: CASSFWAGELFF.

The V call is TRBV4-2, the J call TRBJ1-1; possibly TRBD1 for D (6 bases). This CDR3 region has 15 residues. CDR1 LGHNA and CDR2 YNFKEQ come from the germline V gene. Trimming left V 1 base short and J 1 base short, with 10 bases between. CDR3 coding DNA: TGTGCCAGCAGCCAAGGGGGCAGGGGGAACACTGAAGCTTTCTTT. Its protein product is CASSQGGRGNTEAFF.

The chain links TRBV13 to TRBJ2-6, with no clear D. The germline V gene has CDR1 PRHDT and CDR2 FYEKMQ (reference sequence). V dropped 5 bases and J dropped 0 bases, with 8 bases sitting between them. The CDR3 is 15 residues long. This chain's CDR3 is CASSRLSSGANVLTF. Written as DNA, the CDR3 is TGTGCCAGCAGCAGACTTAGCTCTGGGGCCAACGTCCTGACTTTC.

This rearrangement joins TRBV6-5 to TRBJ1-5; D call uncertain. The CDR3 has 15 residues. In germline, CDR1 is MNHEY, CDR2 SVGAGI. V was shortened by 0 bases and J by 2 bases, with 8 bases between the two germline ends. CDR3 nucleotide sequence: TGTGCCAGCAGTTACTCCCCCAGTGGCAATCAGCCCCAGCATTTT. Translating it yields CASSYSPSGNQPQHF.

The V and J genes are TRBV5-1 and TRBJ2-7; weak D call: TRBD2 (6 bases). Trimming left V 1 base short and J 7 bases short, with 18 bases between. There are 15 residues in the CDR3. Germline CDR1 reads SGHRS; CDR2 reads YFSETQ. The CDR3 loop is CASSLFPVAGGEQYF. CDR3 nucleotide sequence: TGCGCCAGCAGCTTGTTTCCGGTCGCTGGGGGGGAGCAGTACTTC.